The 11 T cell receptor beta chains reported below all come from one sample, sequenced in a study of blood T cell repertoires in COVID-19. Here immunoSEQ multiplex PCR was the method, and the copy in TCRdb shows in-frame clones only, minus some. The sample records around 80,000 clones, roughly four fifths being singletons. Sequencing used peripheral blood. Receptors were obtained from a human donor in a cohort sampled during active COVID-19.

The chain joins TRBV6-5 to TRBJ1-2; 7 bases line up with TRBD1. V shed 6 bases and J 4 bases; nucleotides not matched to a gene: 8. Germline lookup yields CDR1 MNHEY and CDR2 SVGAGI. CDR3 length equals 14 residues. DNA of the CDR3: TGTGCCAGCAGGCAGACAGGGTATGGCTATGGCTACACCTTC. It codes for CASRQTGYGYGYTF.

The rearrangement joins TRBV6-1 to TRBJ2-1; 7 bases agree with TRBD2. Looked up from germline, CDR1 is MNHNS and CDR2 is SASEGT. The CDR3 is 16 amino acids. V dropped 0 bases and J dropped 0; count of bases not matched to a gene: 2. CDR3 amino acids: CASSEASGNSYNEQFF. CDR3 nucleotides: TGTGCCAGCAGTGAAGCCAGCGGGAACTCCTACAATGAGCAGTTCTTC.

The chain has TRBV10-3 and TRBJ1-5, with TRBD1 matching 8 bases. The CDR3 totals 15 residues. In germline, CDR1 is ENHRY, CDR2 SYGVKD. The trim removed 2 bases at V and 7 bases at J, leaving 7 bases unmatched. As DNA, the CDR3 is TGTGCCATCAGTGAGGCTACAGGGGGGGGACAGCCCCAGCATTTT. Amino acids: CAISEATGGGQPQHF.

The chain combines TRBV7-9 with TRBJ2-5, with 9 bases that match TRBD2. The CDR3 spans 16 residues. J gave up 2 bases and V 3 bases, and 7 bases lay outside the gene matches. CDR1 is SEHNR, CDR2 FQNEAQ, per germline (reference sequence). Here the CDR3 DNA reads TGTGCCAGCAGCTTCCCTAGCGGGAAACCACAAGAGACCCAGTACTTC. Translation gives CASSFPSGKPQETQYF. Full variable domain (outside the CDR3, taken from reference TRBV7-9 and TRBJ2-5): DTGVSQNPRHKITKRGQNVTFRCDPISEHNRLYWYRQTLGQGPEFLTYFQNEAQLEKSRLLSDRFSAERPKGSFSTLEIQRTEQGDSAMYLCASSFPSGKPQETQYFGPGTRLLVL.

The gene calls are TRBV12-3 or TRBV12-4 and TRBJ1-5, with D unclear. V dropped 4 bases and J dropped 6 bases, with 10 bases sitting between them. There are 13 residues in the CDR3. This chain's CDR3 is CASSWASGQPQHF. The CDR3 nucleotides are TGTGCCAGCAGTTGGGCCAGTGGTCAGCCCCAGCATTTT.

This clone appeared once. The CDR3 sequence: CASSLQDVLTF. The CDR3 nucleotides read TGTGCCAGCAGCTTACAGGACGTCCTGACTTTC. V and J are TRBV7-2 and TRBJ2-6; D gene uncertain. The CDR3 is 11 amino acids. Germline V gives CDR1 SGHTA, CDR2 FQGNSA. V lost 2 bases to trimming and J lost 11 bases, with 4 bases between them.

This clone is classed as medium-sized. V is TRBV27 and J is TRBJ2-4, with TRBD2 matching over 9 bases. Germline V gene sequence: CDR1 MNHEY, CDR2 SMNVEV (reference sequence). The CDR3 spans 18 residues. The V gene end was trimmed by 5 bases and the J gene end by 1 base; junction bases not matched to a gene: 12. DNA for the CDR3: TGTGCCAGCAGTCTAATGACCGGCGGGAGGGCGGCCAAAAACATTCAGTACTTC. Translation: CASSLMTGGRAAKNIQYF.

The chain links TRBV9 to TRBJ2-3, with 8 bases lining up with TRBD2. J was trimmed by 1 base and V by 3 bases; bases with no gene match: 10. This CDR3 region has 17 residues. Germline V gene sequence: CDR1 SGDLS, CDR2 YYNGEE. The DNA for the CDR3 is TGTGCCAGCAGCGCCCGAATTAGCGGGGTCGGCACAGATACGCAGTATTTT. It translates to CASSARISGVGTDTQYF.

V is TRBV19 and J is TRBJ1-6; TRBD1 is a possible D gene (6 bases). Germline V gives CDR1 LNHDA, CDR2 SQIVND (reference sequence). This CDR3 contains 14 residues. Trimming left V 5 bases short and J 10 bases short, with 15 bases between. CDR3 sequence: CASSWTATGSPLHF. Here the CDR3 DNA reads TGTGCCAGTAGTTGGACAGCCACTGGGTCACCCCTCCACTTT.

The V call is TRBV5-1, the J call TRBJ2-7; TRBD1 agrees at 9 bases. This CDR3 is built from 15 residues. Trimming at V came to 4 bases and at J to 3 bases, leaving 8 bases not matched to a gene. CDR1 and CDR2 (germline): SGHRS, YFSETQ. The CDR3 nucleotides are TGCGCCAGCAGCCGAGATCCGGGACAGGGCTACGAGCAGTACTTC. Translating gives CASSRDPGQGYEQYF.

This clone was observed a handful of times. The chain links TRBV5-6 to TRBJ2-1, with 7 bases lining up with TRBD2. The ends lost 0 bases at V and 8 bases at J; junction bases unmatched: 17. CDR3 length: 18 residues. CDR1 and CDR2 from the germline V gene are SGHDT and YYEEEE. Here the CDR3 DNA reads TGTGCCAGCAGCTTGGGACCGGGGGGACTAATCAAGGCCTATGAGCAGTTCTTC. It is translated as CASSLGPGGLIKAYEQFF.